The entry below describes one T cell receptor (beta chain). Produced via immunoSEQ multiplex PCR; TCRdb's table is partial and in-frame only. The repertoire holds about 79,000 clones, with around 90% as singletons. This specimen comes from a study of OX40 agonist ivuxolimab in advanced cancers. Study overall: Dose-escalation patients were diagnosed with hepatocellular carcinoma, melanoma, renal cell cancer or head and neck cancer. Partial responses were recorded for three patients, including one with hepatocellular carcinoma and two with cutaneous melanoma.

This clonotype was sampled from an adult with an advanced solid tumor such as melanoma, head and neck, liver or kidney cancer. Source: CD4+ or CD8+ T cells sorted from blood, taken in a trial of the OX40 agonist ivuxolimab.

CDR3 region: CAISGTGYSNQPQHF. The CDR3 DNA reads as TGTGCCATCAGCGGAACGGGTTATAGCAATCAGCCCCAGCATTTT. The chain employs TRBV10-3 and TRBJ1-5, with D uncertain. V shed 6 bases and J shed 0 bases, with 12 bases lying between them. CDR3 length: 15 amino acids. CDR1 and CDR2 from the germline V gene are ENHRY and SYGVKD.